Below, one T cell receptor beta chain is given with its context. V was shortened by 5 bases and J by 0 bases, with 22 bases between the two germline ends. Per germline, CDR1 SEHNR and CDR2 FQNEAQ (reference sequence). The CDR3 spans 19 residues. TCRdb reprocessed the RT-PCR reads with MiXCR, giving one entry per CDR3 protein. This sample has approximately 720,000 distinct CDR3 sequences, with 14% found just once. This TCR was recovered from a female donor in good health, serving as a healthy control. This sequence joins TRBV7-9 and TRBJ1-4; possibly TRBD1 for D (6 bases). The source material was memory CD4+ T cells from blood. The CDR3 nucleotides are TGTGCCAGCAGCGACTTGTGGAGTGGACAGATAGCAACTAATGAAAAACTGTTTTTT. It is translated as CASSDLWSGQIATNEKLFF.